These 6 T cell receptor beta chains originate from one sample sequenced in a study of T cells in Graves' hyperthyroidism and ophthalmopathy. What was amplified from RNA transcripts were TCR beta CDR3 regions. A first-round RT-PCR of the TCR CDR3 used the HTBI primer set. One entry per CDR3 protein, called by TCRdb with MiXCR from the multiplex PCR reads. The sample has more than 500,000 distinct CDR3 sequences; 14% are singletons. Sequencing was carried out using blood. Source of these receptors: a woman in her 40s with Graves' hyperthyroidism.

The V gene is TRBV27, the J gene TRBJ2-5, with D tentatively TRBD1 (5 bases). This CDR3 has 14 amino acids. Trimming removed 8 bases from V and 0 bases from J, with 13 bases in between. The germline gives CDR1 MNHEY, CDR2 SMNVEV (reference sequence). For the CDR3, the DNA is TGTGCCAGCTCCTTGGGGCCAGACCAAGAGACCCAGTACTTC. Translating gives CASSLGPDQETQYF.

The chain recombines TRBV24-1 with TRBJ2-1, with D perhaps matching TRBD2 (6 bases). The CDR3 sequence is 20 residues long. Trimming shortened V by 0 bases and J by 1 base, and 21 bases separated the two germline ends. Germline V lookup: CDR1 KGHDR, CDR2 SFDVKD. CDR3 residues: CATSDLRGSRGWGSYNEQFF. The CDR3 coding sequence is TGTGCCACCAGTGATTTGCGGGGGAGCCGAGGGTGGGGGTCCTACAATGAGCAGTTCTTC.

Many counts were recorded for this clonotype. This chain connects TRBV10-3 to TRBJ2-7; no clear D. The CDR3 length is 12 residues. V was clipped by 6 bases and J by 5 bases, with 11 bases between them. The germline gives CDR1 ENHRY, CDR2 SYGVKD. The CDR3 loop reads CAISRNGDEQYF. For the CDR3, the DNA is TGTGCCATCAGCAGAAATGGGGACGAGCAGTACTTC.

This clonotype was recorded a few times. As DNA, the CDR3 is TGTGCCAGCAGCTTAGGACAGACTCCCTCCTACGAGCAGTACTTC. Its translation: CASSLGQTPSYEQYF. The chain has TRBV7-9 and TRBJ2-7; tentative D call: TRBD1 (5 bases). The V gene's germline CDR1 is SEHNR and CDR2 FQNEAQ (reference sequence). The CDR3 extends over 15 amino acids. Trimming took 1 base from V and 0 from J, leaving 10 bases between them.

In this sample, this clonotype turned up many times. J is TRBJ2-7 and V is TRBV5-1, with TRBD2 identical over 10 bases. The CDR3 sequence is 16 residues long. Per the germline V gene, CDR1 is SGHRS and CDR2 is YFSETQ. The junction had 10 bases not matched to a gene; V was cut back by 3 bases and J by 4 bases. The CDR3 loop reads CASSSGSGRASYEQYF. The DNA for the CDR3 is TGCGCCAGCAGCTCCGGGAGCGGGAGGGCCAGTTACGAGCAGTACTTC. Full variable domain (missing parts from reference TRBV5-1 and TRBJ2-7): KAGVTQTPRYLIKTRGQQVTLSCSPISGHRSVSWYQQTPGQGLQFLFEYFSETQRNKGNFPGRFSGRQFSNSRSEMNVSTLELGDSALYLCASSSGSGRASYEQYFGPGTRLTVT.

This clonotype was detected many times. V and J are TRBV30 and TRBJ1-2; 9 bases match TRBD1. V gave up 1 base and J gave up 6 bases; unmatched junction bases: 9. The CDR3 sequence is 15 residues long. Germline V gene sequence: CDR1 GTSNPN, CDR2 SVGIG (reference sequence). CDR3 loop: CAWSDGTGTVNGYTF. In DNA, the CDR3 is TGTGCCTGGAGTGACGGGACAGGGACAGTCAATGGCTACACCTTC.